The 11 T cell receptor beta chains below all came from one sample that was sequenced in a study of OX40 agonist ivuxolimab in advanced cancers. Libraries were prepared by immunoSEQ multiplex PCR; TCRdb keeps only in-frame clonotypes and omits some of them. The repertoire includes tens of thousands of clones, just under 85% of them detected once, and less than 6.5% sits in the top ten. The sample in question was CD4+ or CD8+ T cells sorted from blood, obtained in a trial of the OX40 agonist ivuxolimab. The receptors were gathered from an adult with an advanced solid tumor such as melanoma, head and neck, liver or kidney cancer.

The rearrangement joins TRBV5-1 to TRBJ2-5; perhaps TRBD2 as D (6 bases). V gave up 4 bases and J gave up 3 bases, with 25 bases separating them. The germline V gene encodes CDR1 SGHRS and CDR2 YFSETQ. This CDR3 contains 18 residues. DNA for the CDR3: TGCGCCAGCAGCCACGAACCGTTACCACTAGCACCCAAAGAGACCCAGTACTTC. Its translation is CASSHEPLPLAPKETQYF.

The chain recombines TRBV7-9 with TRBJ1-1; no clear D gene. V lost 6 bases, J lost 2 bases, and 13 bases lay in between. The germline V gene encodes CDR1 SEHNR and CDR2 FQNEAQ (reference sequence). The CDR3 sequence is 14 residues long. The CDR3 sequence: CASRDFRANTEAFF. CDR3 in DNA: TGTGCCAGCAGGGACTTCCGGGCAAACACTGAAGCTTTCTTT.

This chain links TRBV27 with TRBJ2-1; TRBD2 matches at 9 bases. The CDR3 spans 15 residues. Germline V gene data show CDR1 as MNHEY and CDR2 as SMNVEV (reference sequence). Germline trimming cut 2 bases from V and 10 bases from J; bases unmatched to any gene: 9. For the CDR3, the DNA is TGTGCCAGCAGTTTAACGCGGGGGGGCTCCGGGGAGCAGTTCTTC. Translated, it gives CASSLTRGGSGEQFF.

CDR3 sequence: CASSFAGRHNTIYF. CDR3 in DNA: TGTGCCAGCAGCTTTGCAGGCCGACACAACACCATATATTTT. This chain links TRBV5-6 with TRBJ1-3; D uncertain. Looked up from germline, CDR1 is SGHDT and CDR2 is YYEEEE. The CDR3 runs to 14 residues. Trimming stripped 2 bases from V and 7 bases from J, with 13 bases between. Looking up the rest from reference TRBV5-6 and TRBJ1-3 gives the full variable domain: DAGVTQSPTHLIKTRGQQVTLRCSPKSGHDTVSWYQQALGQGPQFIFQYYEEEERQRGNFPDRFSGHQFPNYSSELNVNALLLGDSALYLCASSFAGRHNTIYFGEGSWLTVV.

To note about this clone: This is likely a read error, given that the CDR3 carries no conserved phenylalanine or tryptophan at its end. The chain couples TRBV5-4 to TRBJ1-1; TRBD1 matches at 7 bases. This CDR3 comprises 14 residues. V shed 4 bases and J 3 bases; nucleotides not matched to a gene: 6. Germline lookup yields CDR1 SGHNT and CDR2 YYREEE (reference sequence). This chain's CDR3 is CASSPGQTDTEAFS. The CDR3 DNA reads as TGTGCCAGCAGCCCGGGACAGACAGACACTGAAGCTTTCTCT.

The CDR3 sequence: CASSLTPGIAKNIQYF. The CDR3 coding sequence is TGTGCCAGCAGCTTGACCCCGGGGATAGCCAAAAACATTCAGTACTTC. This chain uses TRBV7-2 with TRBJ2-4; possible D gene TRBD2, 5 bases. The CDR3 has 16 amino acids. Germline V gene sequence: CDR1 SGHTA, CDR2 FQGNSA. V was trimmed by 3 bases and J by 0 bases, leaving 12 bases between them.

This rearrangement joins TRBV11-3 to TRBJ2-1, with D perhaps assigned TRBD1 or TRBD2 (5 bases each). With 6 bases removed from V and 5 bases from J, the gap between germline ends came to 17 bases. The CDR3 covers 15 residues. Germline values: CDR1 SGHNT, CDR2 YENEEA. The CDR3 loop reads CASRFRDGVNNEQFF. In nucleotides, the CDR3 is TGTGCCAGCAGATTCCGGGACGGCGTTAACAATGAGCAGTTCTTC.

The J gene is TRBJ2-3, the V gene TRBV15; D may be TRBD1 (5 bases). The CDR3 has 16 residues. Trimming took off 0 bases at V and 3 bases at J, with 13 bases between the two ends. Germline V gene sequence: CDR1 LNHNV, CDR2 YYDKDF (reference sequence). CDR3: CATSRDFQGSTDTQYF. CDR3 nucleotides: TGTGCCACCAGCAGAGATTTCCAGGGTAGTACAGATACGCAGTATTTT.

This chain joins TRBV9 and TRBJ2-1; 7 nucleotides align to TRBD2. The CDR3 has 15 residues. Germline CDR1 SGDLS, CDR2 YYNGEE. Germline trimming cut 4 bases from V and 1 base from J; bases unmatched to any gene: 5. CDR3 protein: CASSSDGGSYNEQFF. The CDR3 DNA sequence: TGTGCCAGCAGCTCCGACGGGGGGTCCTACAATGAGCAGTTCTTC. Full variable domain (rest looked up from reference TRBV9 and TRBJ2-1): DSGVTQTPKHLITATGQRVTLRCSPRSGDLSVYWYQQSLDQGLQFLIQYYNGEERAKGNILERFSAQQFPDLHSELNLSSLELGDSALYFCASSSDGGSYNEQFFGPGTRLTVL.

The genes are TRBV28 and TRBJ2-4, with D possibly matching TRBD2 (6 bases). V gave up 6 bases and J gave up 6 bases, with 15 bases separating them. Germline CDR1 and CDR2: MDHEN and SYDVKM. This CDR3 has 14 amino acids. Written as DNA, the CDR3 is TGTGCCAGCAGCCCCAATTCCGGGGGAAACATTCAGTACTTC. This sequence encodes CASSPNSGGNIQYF. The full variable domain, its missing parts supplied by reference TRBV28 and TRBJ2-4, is DVKVTQSSRYLVKRTGEKVFLECVQDMDHENMFWYRQDPGLGLRLIYFSYDVKMKEKGDIPEGYSVSREKKERFSLILESASTNQTSMYLCASSPNSGGNIQYFGAGTRLSVL.

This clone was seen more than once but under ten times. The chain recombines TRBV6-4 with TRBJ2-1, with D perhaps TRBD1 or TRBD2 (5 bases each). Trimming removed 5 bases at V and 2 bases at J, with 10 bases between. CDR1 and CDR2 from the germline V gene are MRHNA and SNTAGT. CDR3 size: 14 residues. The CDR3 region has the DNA TGTGCCAGCAGTACGCAGGGACCCTACAATGAGCAGTTCTTC. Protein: CASSTQGPYNEQFF.